The entry below gives a single T cell receptor beta chain sequence along with its context. These data belong to a study of cytomegalovirus exposure and HLA in healthy donors. Sequencing used immunoSEQ multiplex PCR; TCRdb keeps in-frame clones, though not all of them. The sample records roughly 120,000 clones, approximately 88% being singletons. The CDR3 is 15 residues long. Trimming took off 3 bases at V and 7 bases at J, with 17 bases between the two ends. The germline gives CDR1 SGDLS, CDR2 YYNGEE. The clonotype was recovered from a man between 18 and 35 years old in good health and CMV-seronegative. Sequenced input: PBMCs. This chain joins TRBV9 and TRBJ2-4; D perhaps matches TRBD1 (5 bases). The CDR3 DNA sequence: TGTGCCAGCAGCGACCCAATAGCAGGGCAGAACATTCAGTACTTC. The encoded protein is CASSDPIAGQNIQYF.